One sample yielded the 5 T cell receptor beta chains listed below, sequenced in a study of T cell responses to AZD1222 COVID-19 vaccine. Sequencing used immunoSEQ multiplex PCR; TCRdb keeps in-frame clones, though not all of them. The table records fewer than 100,000 clones, about 90% of them present only once. Specimen: peripheral blood, collected 28 days after the second AZD1222 dose. The receptors stem from an adult who received the AZD1222 COVID-19 vaccine.

The J gene is TRBJ2-1, the V gene TRBV3-1 (or the pseudogene TRBV3-2); D is uncertain. V was cut by 0 bases and J by 12 bases, with 9 bases left in between. CDR3 length: 12 amino acids. The germline V gene has CDR1 LGHDT and CDR2 YNNKEL (reference sequence). The CDR3 sequence: CASSQEGRWQFF. CDR3 in DNA: TGTGCCAGCAGCCAAGAGGGTAGGTGGCAGTTCTTC.

A word on this clone: Other DNA sequences in this specimen translate into the identical CDR3. The chain employs TRBV7-9 and TRBJ2-5; no clear D gene. Germline V gives CDR1 SEHNR, CDR2 FQNEAQ (reference sequence). Trimming shortened V by 2 bases and J by 2 bases, and 3 bases separated the two germline ends. The CDR3 is made up of 12 amino acids. The CDR3 sequence: CASSLNQETQYF. Here the CDR3 DNA reads TGTGCCAGCAGCTTAAATCAAGAGACCCAGTACTTC. Full variable domain (outside the CDR3, taken from reference TRBV7-9 and TRBJ2-5): DTGVSQNPRHKITKRGQNVTFRCDPISEHNRLYWYRQTLGQGPEFLTYFQNEAQLEKSRLLSDRFSAERPKGSFSTLEIQRTEQGDSAMYLCASSLNQETQYFGPGTRLLVL.

The chain carries TRBV4-1 and TRBJ2-5; 11 bases are shared with TRBD2. The CDR3 is 17 amino acids. The V segment lost 0 bases and the J segment 2 bases; nucleotides outside the gene matches: 5. Per the germline V gene, CDR1 is MGHRA and CDR2 is YSYEKL. The CDR3, as DNA: TGCGCCAGCAGCCAAGAGCCGGGACTAGCGGTACAAGAGACCCAGTACTTC. This codes for CASSQEPGLAVQETQYF.

This clone was counted a single time. This chain joins TRBV28 and TRBJ1-5; 7 bases line up with TRBD1. The CDR3 loop spans 15 amino acids. With V trimmed by 6 bases and J by 3 bases, 8 bases remained unmatched. Germline-derived CDR1 and CDR2 are MDHEN and SYDVKM. CDR3 residues: CASRSGTVINQPQHF. CDR3 coding DNA: TGTGCCAGCAGGTCCGGGACAGTTATCAATCAGCCCCAGCATTTT.

This clone showed up just once. V and J are TRBV6-5 and TRBJ2-7; D may match TRBD1 or TRBD2 (5 bases each). The CDR3 covers 15 residues. Germline values: CDR1 MNHEY, CDR2 SVGAGI. Trimming stripped 1 base from V and 0 bases from J, with 10 bases between. Here the CDR3 DNA reads TGTGCCAGCAGTTACTTGGGGGTGGGCTCCTACGAGCAGTACTTC. Amino acids: CASSYLGVGSYEQYF.